One T cell receptor (beta chain) is described in this entry. Its antigen remains unidentified. V dropped 5 bases and J dropped 7 bases, with 12 bases sitting between them. Per the germline V gene, CDR1 is SGHVS and CDR2 is FNYEAQ. The CDR3 extends over 12 amino acids. The data stem from a study of early T cells in non-severe SARS-CoV-2 infection. Study-level background: The authors sequenced bulk RNA from unsorted whole blood, leaving chains unpaired. Study outcomes and limitations: Anti-spike CD8 specificities were favored by VDJdb matching, whose results missed private and CD4 specificities.

The protocol attached unique molecular identifiers to individual cDNA molecules. TCRdb re-called the 5' RACE reads with MiXCR, one entry per CDR3 protein. The table includes tens of thousands of distinct CDR3 sequences, 12% detected once. This specimen was whole blood, taken at baseline. V gene TRBV7-6 combines with J gene TRBJ2-7; D might be TRBD2 (5 bases). The source is an adult who was a healthcare worker with PCR-confirmed SARS-CoV-2 infection or an uninfected control (not recorded which). The CDR3 bases are TGTGCCAGCAGCCCGTTCCGGGGTGAGCAGTACTTC. Residues: CASSPFRGEQYF.